This note documents a single T cell receptor beta chain sequence. Per the original methods: Reference gene primer amplification yielded estimated nucleated cell counts. Assay used: immunoSEQ multiplex PCR; TCRdb lists only in-frame clones, some missing. V, J and clone size derive from that table, while D and trimming were established from the DNA sequence. The top ten hold 15% to 25% of the sample, which has approximately 130,000 clones, roughly three quarters seen once. These data are taken from a study of blood T cell repertoires in COVID-19. Study information: Material from acute and convalescent COVID-19 was sourced from the United States, Italy and Spain. The cDNA or gDNA used as material had been derived from T cells, B-cell-depleted T cells, or PBMCs.

CDR3 length equals 15 residues. V was trimmed by 6 bases and J by 0 bases, leaving 15 bases between them. Germline assignment: CDR1 MDHEN and CDR2 SYDVKM. This chain joins TRBV28 and TRBJ2-7, with D perhaps matching TRBD2 (6 bases). The TCR sequence derives from a man older than 75 with acute or convalescent COVID-19. The sequenced sample consisted of peripheral blood. The CDR3 is CASRTAGFPSYEQYF. The CDR3 bases are TGTGCCAGCAGAACCGCGGGGTTCCCCTCCTACGAGCAGTACTTC.